This TCR beta chain was identified during a study of post-analysis software for immune sequencing data. Looking at the study overall: In terms of disease course, relapsing-remitting, secondary progressive and progressive-relapsing multiple sclerosis were included.

Study-wide results and limits: For normalized Chao1 diversity, multiple sclerosis patients scored significantly lower than controls did. Elevated frequency relative to controls characterized several TRBV segments in patients, TRBV5-6, TRBV5-1 and TRBV20-1 among them. F measure clustering grouped samples strongly by preparation batch.

This clonotype is a singleton in its sample. Its antigen remains unknown. V was shortened by 11 bases and J by 10 bases, with 8 bases between the two germline ends. CDR1 LNHDA and CDR2 SQIVND come from the germline V gene (reference sequence). CDR3 length: 8 residues. cDNA libraries of TCR beta carried unique molecular identifiers. From about 1 to 10 million T cells, 400,000 to 600,000 cDNA molecules were obtained. TCRdb used MiXCR to reprocess the PCR reads, holding one entry per CDR3 protein. Here the sample spans approximately 250,000 distinct CDR3 sequences, just over 35% being singletons. This sequence joins TRBV19 and TRBJ1-2; D remains unclear. Sequences were obtained from blood. The receptor was derived from a girl aged 5 to 17 with multiple sclerosis. The DNA of the CDR3 is TGTGCCCGCCCGTCCTACACCTTC. Translation gives CARPSYTF.